This TCR beta chain was sequenced for a study of blood T cell repertoires in COVID-19. Trimming removed 8 bases at V and 4 bases at J, with 14 bases between. There are 13 residues in the CDR3. Germline V gene data show CDR1 as LNHDA and CDR2 as SQIVND (reference sequence). Assay: immunoSEQ multiplex PCR; the TCRdb copy retains only in-frame clones and omits some. The sample holds around 330,000 clones, 75% to 90% seen once. The chain recombines TRBV19 with TRBJ1-1; D perhaps matches TRBD1 (5 bases). The sequence came from a woman aged 35 to 49 who had recovered from COVID-19. Sequencing input: PBMCs or T cells enriched from blood (not recorded which). The DNA for the CDR3 is TGTGCCAGTCGATCGACAGCCAGCACTGAAGCTTTCTTT. Translated, it gives CASRSTASTEAFF.